These 13 T cell receptor beta chains were all obtained from the same sample, sequenced in a study of technical replicates of blood from a few donors. Method: immunoSEQ multiplex PCR; TCRdb's copy keeps in-frame clones and lacks some. The sample has about 54,000 clones, roughly 92% seen once; the top ten hold about 0.22%. Sequenced material: T cells isolated from PBMCs. The receptors stem from a human donor in good health.

The chain has TRBV9 and TRBJ2-1; 8 bases align to TRBD2. There are 11 residues in the CDR3. V shed 7 bases, J shed 6 bases, and the junction held 0 bases outside the gene matches. Looked up from germline, CDR1 is SGDLS and CDR2 is YYNGEE. The CDR3 loop is CASAGGNEQFF. CDR3 nucleotide sequence: TGTGCCAGCGCGGGGGGCAATGAGCAGTTCTTC.

This clone occurred once. The V gene is TRBV11-3, the J gene TRBJ2-7; D is perhaps TRBD1 (5 bases). Trimming pared 1 base from V and 3 bases from J, leaving 16 bases between. This CDR3 spans 16 amino acids. Germline V gene data show CDR1 as SGHNT and CDR2 as YENEEA. This CDR3 is CASSLVWGAGLYEQYF. Here the CDR3 DNA reads TGTGCCAGCAGCTTAGTCTGGGGCGCAGGTCTCTACGAGCAGTACTTC.

This rearrangement joins TRBV7-6 to TRBJ2-7; 7 bases align to TRBD2. Germline values: CDR1 SGHVS, CDR2 FNYEAQ. V shed 1 base and J 2 bases; nucleotides not matched to a gene: 5. The CDR3 extends over 15 amino acids. The CDR3: CASSLVASGTYEQYF. CDR3 bases: TGTGCCAGCAGCTTAGTGGCTAGCGGAACCTACGAGCAGTACTTC.

V usage is TRBV18 and J usage is TRBJ1-3; TRBD1 aligns across 7 bases. CDR3 length: 13 amino acids. Germline V gene lookup returns CDR1 KGHSH and CDR2 LQKENI. The V and J ends lost 4 bases and 4 bases, in that order; junction bases with no gene match: 1. CDR3 in DNA: TGTGCCAGCTCACTGACAGGGGGAAACACCATATATTTT. Protein sequence: CASSLTGGNTIYF. Drawing the rest from reference TRBV18 and TRBJ1-3, the complete variable domain is NAGVMQNPRHLVRRRGQEARLRCSPMKGHSHVYWYRQLPEEGLKFMVYLQKENIIDESGMPKERFSAEFPKEGPSILRIQQVVRGDSAAYFCASSLTGGNTIYFGEGSWLTVV.

V gene TRBV28 combines with J gene TRBJ1-5; 7 nucleotides line up with TRBD1. V lost 8 bases, J lost 0 bases, and 7 bases stayed unmatched. CDR3 length: 15 residues. Germline loops: CDR1 MDHEN, CDR2 SYDVKM. The CDR3 nucleotides are TGTGCCAGCTCCGGGACAGACTATAGCAATCAGCCCCAGCATTTT. It specifies CASSGTDYSNQPQHF.

The chain employs TRBV9 and TRBJ1-2; 8 bases match TRBD1. Germline CDR1 is SGDLS and CDR2 is YYNGEE. The CDR3 covers 18 residues. V shed 0 bases, J shed 1 base, and the junction held 11 bases outside the gene matches. Here the CDR3 reads CASSVGLLGDRNNYGYTF. In DNA form, the CDR3 reads TGTGCCAGCAGCGTAGGTTTATTAGGGGACAGGAATAACTATGGCTACACCTTC.

The CDR3 bases are TGTGCCATCAACCGCCGGCAGGGTTACCAAGAGACCCAGTACTTC. Encoded protein: CAINRRQGYQETQYF. V usage is TRBV10-3 and J usage is TRBJ2-5; perhaps TRBD1 as D (5 bases). Trimming took off 7 bases at V and 0 bases at J, with 15 bases between the two ends. This CDR3 has 15 residues. Germline V gene data show CDR1 as ENHRY and CDR2 as SYGVKD.

This clone was seen once. This sequence joins TRBV7-9 and TRBJ2-7; TRBD1 matches at 11 bases. CDR3 length equals 15 residues. The V and J ends lost 5 bases and 6 bases, in that order; junction bases with no gene match: 9. Germline V gene data show CDR1 as SEHNR and CDR2 as FQNEAQ (reference sequence). CDR3 protein: CASSLVGQGAVEQYF. DNA of the CDR3: TGTGCCAGCAGCCTTGTAGGACAGGGGGCGGTCGAGCAGTACTTC.

The V gene is TRBV14, the J gene TRBJ2-1; 7 bases agree with TRBD2. Losses at the gene ends were 8 bases for V and 0 bases for J; bases not matched to a gene: 7. CDR3 length: 15 residues. CDR1 SGHDN and CDR2 FVKESK come from the germline V gene. Written as DNA, the CDR3 is TGTGCCAGCCGTGGGGGGGAGAGCTCCTACAATGAGCAGTTCTTC. The encoded protein is CASRGGESSYNEQFF. Looking up the rest from reference TRBV14 and TRBJ2-1 gives the full variable domain: EAGVTQFPSHSVIEKGQTVTLRCDPISGHDNLYWYRRVMGKEIKFLLHFVKESKQDESGMPNNRFLAERTGGTYSTLKVQPAELEDSGVYFCASRGGESSYNEQFFGPGTRLTVL.

The genes are TRBV5-1 and TRBJ2-3; 10 bases map to TRBD2. V trimming: 5 bases; J trimming: 0 bases; junction bases outside the gene matches: 6. This CDR3 spans 16 amino acids. Per the germline V gene, CDR1 is SGHRS and CDR2 is YFSETQ. Here the CDR3 DNA reads TGCGCCAGCAGTCTACCAGCGGGGGGGAGCACAGATACGCAGTATTTT. It is translated as CASSLPAGGSTDTQYF.

This clone is a singleton in its sample. The rearrangement uses TRBV7-6 and TRBJ1-1; D remains ambiguous. The CDR3 runs 12 residues. Germline V gives CDR1 SGHVS, CDR2 FNYEAQ. V was pared by 5 bases and J by 9 bases, with 13 bases between. CDR3 nucleotides: TGTGCCAGCAGCCCCGCACAGCAACAAGCTTTCTTT. Protein sequence: CASSPAQQQAFF.

The count of this clone is one. The chain carries TRBV5-1 and TRBJ2-1; D remains unclear. V gave up 4 bases and J gave up 2 bases, with 7 bases separating them. CDR3 length: 13 amino acids. Germline V gene data show CDR1 as SGHRS and CDR2 as YFSETQ. CDR3 DNA sequence: TGCGCCAGCAGCGAGGCACCCTACAATGAGCAGTTCTTC. This sequence encodes CASSEAPYNEQFF. Supplemented by reference TRBV5-1 and TRBJ2-1, the full variable domain reads KAGVTQTPRYLIKTRGQQVTLSCSPISGHRSVSWYQQTPGQGLQFLFEYFSETQRNKGNFPGRFSGRQFSNSRSEMNVSTLELGDSALYLCASSEAPYNEQFFGPGTRLTVL.

The chain carries TRBV14 and TRBJ2-7, with D perhaps matching TRBD1 (5 bases). Germline CDR1 is SGHDN and CDR2 is FVKESK. This CDR3 spans 13 amino acids. Trimming cost V 6 bases and J 6 bases, with 15 bases left between them. This CDR3 reads CASSAGFLTEQYF. CDR3 sequence (DNA): TGTGCCAGCAGTGCAGGGTTTCTCACCGAGCAGTACTTC.